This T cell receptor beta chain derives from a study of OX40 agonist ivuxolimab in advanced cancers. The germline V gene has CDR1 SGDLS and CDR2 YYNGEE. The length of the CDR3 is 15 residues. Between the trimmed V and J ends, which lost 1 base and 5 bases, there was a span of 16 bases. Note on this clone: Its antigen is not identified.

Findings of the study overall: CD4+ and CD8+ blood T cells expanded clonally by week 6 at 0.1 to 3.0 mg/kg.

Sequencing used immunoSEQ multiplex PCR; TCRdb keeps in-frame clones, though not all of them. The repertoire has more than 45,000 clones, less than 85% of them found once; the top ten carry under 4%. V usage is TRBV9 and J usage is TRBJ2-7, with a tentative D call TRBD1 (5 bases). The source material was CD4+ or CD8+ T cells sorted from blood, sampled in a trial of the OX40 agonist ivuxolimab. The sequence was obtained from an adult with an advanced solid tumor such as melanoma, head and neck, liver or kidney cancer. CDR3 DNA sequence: TGTGCCAGCAGCGTATCGAGCCAGGGATCGAACGAGCAGTACTTC. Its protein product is CASSVSSQGSNEQYF.